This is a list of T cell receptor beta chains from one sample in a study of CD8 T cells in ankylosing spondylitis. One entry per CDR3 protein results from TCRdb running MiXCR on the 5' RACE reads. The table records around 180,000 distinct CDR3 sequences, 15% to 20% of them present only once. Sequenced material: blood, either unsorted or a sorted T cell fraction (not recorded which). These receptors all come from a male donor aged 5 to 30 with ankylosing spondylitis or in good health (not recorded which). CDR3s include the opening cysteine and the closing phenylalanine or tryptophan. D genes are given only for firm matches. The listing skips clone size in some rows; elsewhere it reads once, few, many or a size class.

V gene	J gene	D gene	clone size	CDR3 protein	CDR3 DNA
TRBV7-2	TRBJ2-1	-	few	CASSPIGGLGSYNEQFF	TGTGCCAGCAGCCCAATCGGGGGCCTGGGCTCCTACAATGAGCAGTTCTTC
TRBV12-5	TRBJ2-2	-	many	CASGLRSGNTGELFF	TGTGCTAGTGGTTTGCGGTCGGGGAACACCGGGGAGCTGTTTTTT
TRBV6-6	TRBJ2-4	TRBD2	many	CASSYSSSGSQNIQYF	TGTGCCAGCAGTTACTCGTCTAGCGGGAGCCAAAACATTCAGTACTTC
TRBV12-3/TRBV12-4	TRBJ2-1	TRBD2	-	CASSSNPGLATERGSYNEQFF	TGTGCCAGCAGCTCCAACCCGGGACTAGCGACCGAGCGGGGCTCCTACAATGAGCAGTTCTTC
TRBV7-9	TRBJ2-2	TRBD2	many	CASSLSTGRAGTGELFF	TGTGCCAGCAGCTTATCTACCGGGAGGGCCGGCACCGGGGAGCTGTTTTTT
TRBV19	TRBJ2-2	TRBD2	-	CASSIVSGSNTGELFF	TGTGCCAGTAGTATAGTTAGCGGGAGTAACACCGGGGAGCTGTTTTTT
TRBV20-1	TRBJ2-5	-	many	CSVTQLETQYF	TGCAGTGTAACACAGTTAGAGACCCAGTACTTC
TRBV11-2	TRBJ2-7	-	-	CASSFRLSSYEQYF	TGTGCCAGCAGCTTTAGACTAAGCTCCTACGAGCAGTACTTC
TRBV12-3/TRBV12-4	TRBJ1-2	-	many	CASGPGPASYGYTF	TGTGCCAGCGGCCCCGGGCCGGCCAGCTATGGCTACACCTTC
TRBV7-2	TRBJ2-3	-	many	CASSQNWGTDTQYF	TGTGCCAGCAGTCAAAACTGGGGGACAGATACGCAGTATTTT
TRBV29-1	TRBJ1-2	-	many	CSVSTAGDGYTF	TGCAGCGTGAGCACCGCAGGGGACGGCTACACCTTC
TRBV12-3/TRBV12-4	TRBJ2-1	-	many	CASTQGFAEGNEQFF	TGTGCCAGCACGCAGGGGTTCGCGGAGGGGAATGAGCAGTTCTTC
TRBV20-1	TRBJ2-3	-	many	CSARMGDGTDTQYF	TGCAGTGCTAGAATGGGAGACGGCACAGATACGCAGTATTTT
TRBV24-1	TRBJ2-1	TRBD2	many	CATSDPGLAGVYNEQFF	TGTGCCACCAGTGATCCGGGACTAGCGGGAGTCTACAATGAGCAGTTCTTC
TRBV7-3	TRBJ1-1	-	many	CASSLRSVGNTEAFF	TGTGCCAGCAGCTTAAGATCCGTAGGGAACACTGAAGCTTTCTTT
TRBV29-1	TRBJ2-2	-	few	CSTTGKDTGELFF	TGCAGCACCACCGGGAAGGACACCGGGGAGCTGTTTTTT
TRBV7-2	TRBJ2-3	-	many	CASSTAPPDTQYF	TGTGCCAGCAGCACCGCCCCCCCAGATACGCAGTATTTT
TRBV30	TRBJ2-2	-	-	CAWTRFPNAGELFF	TGTGCCTGGACGAGGTTCCCAAACGCCGGGGAGCTGTTTTTT
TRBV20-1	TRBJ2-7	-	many	CSAVYPGQLTYEQYF	TGCAGTGCGGTATATCCGGGACAACTCACCTACGAGCAGTACTTC
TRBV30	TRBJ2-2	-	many	CAWTPAGELFF	TGTGCCTGGACCCCAGCCGGGGAGCTGTTTTTT
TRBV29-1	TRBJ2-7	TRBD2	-	CSASGGLDEQYF	TGCAGCGCTAGCGGGGGCCTGGACGAGCAGTACTTC
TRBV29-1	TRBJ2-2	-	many	CSVGGGMTAGELFF	TGCAGCGTTGGGGGCGGGATGACGGCCGGGGAGCTGTTTTTT
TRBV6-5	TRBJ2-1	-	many	CASSQTGYNEQFF	TGTGCCAGCAGCCAAACAGGGTACAATGAGCAGTTCTTC
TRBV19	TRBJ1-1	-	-	CASSNFAEAFF	TGTGCCAGTAGTAATTTTGCTGAAGCTTTCTTT
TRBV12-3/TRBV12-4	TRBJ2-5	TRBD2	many	CASGLLANQETQYF	TGTGCCAGCGGACTACTAGCGAACCAAGAGACCCAGTACTTC
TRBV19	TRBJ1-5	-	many	CATSEGQPQHF	TGTGCCACGTCCGAGGGTCAGCCCCAGCATTTT
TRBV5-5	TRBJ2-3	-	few	CASSLLSDQRTDTQYF	TGTGCCAGCAGCTTGTTGTCGGACCAACGCACAGATACGCAGTATTTT
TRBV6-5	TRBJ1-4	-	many	CASSLDSFPNEKLFF	TGTGCCAGCAGTCTCGACAGTTTCCCGAATGAAAAACTGTTTTTT
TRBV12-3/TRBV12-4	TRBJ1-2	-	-	CASSPVFDRNYGYTF	TGTGCCAGCAGTCCAGTCTTTGACAGAAACTATGGCTACACCTTC
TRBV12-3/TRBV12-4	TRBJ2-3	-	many	CASRRASSTDTQYF	TGTGCCAGTCGGCGGGCCTCTAGCACAGATACGCAGTATTTT
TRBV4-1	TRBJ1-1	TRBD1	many	CASSQLKGQGNTEAFF	TGCGCCAGCAGCCAACTTAAAGGACAGGGGAACACTGAAGCTTTCTTT
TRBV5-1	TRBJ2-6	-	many	CASSPWTPGLGANVLTF	TGCGCCAGCAGCCCCTGGACACCCGGGCTTGGGGCCAACGTCCTGACTTTC
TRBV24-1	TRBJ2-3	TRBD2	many	CATSDPTLAGDADTQYF	TGTGCCACCAGTGACCCGACTCTAGCGGGAGACGCAGATACGCAGTATTTT
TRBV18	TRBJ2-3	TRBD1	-	CASSPRTGSGTDTQYF	TGTGCCAGCTCACCTCGGACAGGGTCGGGCACAGATACGCAGTATTTT
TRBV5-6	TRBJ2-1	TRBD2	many	CASSVGLAGGRDEQFF	TGTGCCAGCAGCGTGGGACTAGCGGGAGGGCGCGATGAGCAGTTCTTC
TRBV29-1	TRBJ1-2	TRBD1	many	CSALQGLGGYTF	TGCAGCGCCTTACAGGGGTTGGGTGGCTACACCTTC
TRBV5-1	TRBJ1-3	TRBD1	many	CASSWGRGSAGNTIYF	TGCGCCAGCAGCTGGGGCAGGGGGTCGGCCGGAAACACCATATATTTT
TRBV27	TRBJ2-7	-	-	CASSLSPGFSYEQYF	TGTGCCAGCAGTTTATCGCCAGGGTTCTCCTACGAGCAGTACTTC
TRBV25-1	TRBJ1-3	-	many	CASLAGSGNTIYF	TGTGCCAGCCTGGCCGGCTCTGGAAACACCATATATTTT
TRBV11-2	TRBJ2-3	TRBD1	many	CASSTGATYTDTQYF	TGTGCCAGCAGCACAGGGGCCACCTACACAGATACGCAGTATTTT
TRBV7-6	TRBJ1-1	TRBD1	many	CASSGQGGTEAFF	TGTGCCAGCAGCGGACAGGGCGGCACTGAAGCTTTCTTT
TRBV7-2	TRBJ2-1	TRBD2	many	CASSFGGGYNEQFF	TGTGCCAGCAGCTTTGGCGGGGGGTACAATGAGCAGTTCTTC
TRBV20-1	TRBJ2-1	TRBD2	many	CSAILPGLAGFYNEQFF	TGCAGTGCTATTCTTCCGGGACTAGCGGGGTTCTACAATGAGCAGTTCTTC
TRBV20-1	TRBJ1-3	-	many	CSAAQGAGNTIYF	TGCAGTGCTGCACAGGGAGCTGGAAACACCATATATTTT
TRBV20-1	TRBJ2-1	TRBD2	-	CSARLGTSGRPKQFF	TGCAGTGCTAGATTGGGGACTAGCGGGAGGCCGAAGCAGTTCTTC
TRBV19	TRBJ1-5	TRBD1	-	CASSTAGQPYWPQHF	TGTGCCAGTAGTACAGCGGGACAGCCTTATTGGCCCCAGCATTTT
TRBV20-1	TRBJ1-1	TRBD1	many	CSAAWTGAEAFF	TGCAGTGCTGCCTGGACAGGGGCTGAAGCTTTCTTT
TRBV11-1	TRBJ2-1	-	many	CASSSPAGRQSYNEQFF	TGTGCCAGCAGCTCCCCTGCCGGACGCCAATCCTACAATGAGCAGTTCTTC
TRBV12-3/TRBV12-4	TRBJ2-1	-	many	CASSGGTEQFF	TGTGCCAGCAGTGGCGGGACAGAGCAGTTCTTC
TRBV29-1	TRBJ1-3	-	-	CSVRHGNTIYF	TGCAGCGTCCGACACGGAAACACCATATATTTT
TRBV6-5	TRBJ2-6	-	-	CASSYDAGPHGANVLTF	TGTGCCAGCAGTTACGATGCAGGACCCCATGGGGCCAACGTCCTGACTTTC
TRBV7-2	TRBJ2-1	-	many	CASSRQMLLTINEQFF	TGTGCCAGCAGCCGTCAAATGCTGCTAACTATCAATGAGCAGTTCTTC
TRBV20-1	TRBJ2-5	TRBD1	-	CSAKPGQGGGETQYF	TGCAGTGCTAAACCTGGACAGGGTGGCGGAGAGACCCAGTACTTC
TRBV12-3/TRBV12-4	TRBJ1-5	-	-	CASSEGSSSNQPQHF	TGTGCCAGCAGTGAGGGGTCTAGCAGCAATCAGCCCCAGCATTTT
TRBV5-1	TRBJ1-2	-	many	CATSPEGHGYTF	TGCGCCACCAGCCCAGAGGGGCATGGCTACACCTTC
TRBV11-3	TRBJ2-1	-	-	CASSSRADSSYNEQFF	TGTGCCAGCAGCTCACGAGCGGACAGCTCCTACAATGAGCAGTTCTTC
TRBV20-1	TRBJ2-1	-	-	CSASTSYNEQFF	TGCAGTGCTAGCACGTCCTACAATGAGCAGTTCTTC
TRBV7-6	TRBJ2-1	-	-	CASSLAYDNEQFF	TGTGCCAGCAGCTTAGCCTACGACAATGAGCAGTTCTTC